A single sample is the source of the 14 T cell receptor beta chains below, sequenced in a study of blood T cell repertoires in COVID-19. The assay was immunoSEQ multiplex PCR, and TCRdb's table has in-frame clones only and misses some. Of about 180,000 clones listed, about 80% are singletons. Material for sequencing was PBMCs or T cells enriched from blood (not recorded which). The receptors were sampled from a man in his sixties who had been exposed to COVID-19.

The chain links TRBV24-1 to TRBJ2-1; 10 bases are shared with TRBD2. This CDR3 has 16 amino acids. The V segment lost 4 bases and the J segment 6 bases; nucleotides outside the gene matches: 8. Germline CDR1 is KGHDR and CDR2 is SFDVKD. The CDR3 spells CATSDSGLAMGNEQFF. The CDR3 region has the DNA TGTGCCACCAGTGACTCGGGACTAGCGATGGGCAATGAGCAGTTCTTC.

The chain uses TRBV19 and TRBJ2-3; 8 bases are shared with TRBD1. The CDR3 contains 15 residues. V lost 5 bases, J lost 4 bases, and 8 bases stayed unmatched. Germline V gene data show CDR1 as LNHDA and CDR2 as SQIVND (reference sequence). In DNA, the CDR3 is TGTGCCAGTAGTCTAAGACAGGGGCTAGCAGATACGCAGTATTTT. It is translated as CASSLRQGLADTQYF. The whole variable domain, filled in from reference TRBV19 and TRBJ2-3, reads DGGITQSPKYLFRKEGQNVTLSCEQNLNHDAMYWYRQDPGQGLRLIYYSQIVNDFQKGDIAEGYSVSREKKESFPLTVTSAQKNPTAFYLCASSLRQGLADTQYFGPGTRLTVL.

The chain combines TRBV28 with TRBJ2-7, with D hard to call. This CDR3 has 17 amino acids. Trimming cost V 3 bases and J 2 bases, with 20 bases left between them. CDR1 and CDR2 (germline): MDHEN, SYDVKM. CDR3 sequence reads: CASSFPKVAANTYEQYF. CDR3 bases: TGTGCCAGCAGTTTCCCCAAAGTGGCGGCGAATACCTACGAGCAGTACTTC.

About this clone: The sample holds other DNA sequences that translate to the same CDR3. This chain connects TRBV19 to TRBJ2-3; 7 bases align to TRBD1. Germline V gene sequence: CDR1 LNHDA, CDR2 SQIVND (reference sequence). V was clipped by 3 bases and J by 3 bases; unmatched bases: 0. The CDR3 has 13 residues. In nucleotides, the CDR3 is TGTGCCAGTAGTATCAGGGGGACAGATACGCAGTATTTT. Protein: CASSIRGTDTQYF. The full variable domain, in which reference TRBV19 and TRBJ2-3 provide the parts outside the CDR3, is DGGITQSPKYLFRKEGQNVTLSCEQNLNHDAMYWYRQDPGQGLRLIYYSQIVNDFQKGDIAEGYSVSREKKESFPLTVTSAQKNPTAFYLCASSIRGTDTQYFGPGTRLTVL.

The chain carries TRBV3-1 (or the pseudogene TRBV3-2) and TRBJ1-1; possible D gene TRBD1, 5 bases. Germline CDR1 LGHDT, CDR2 YNNKEL (reference sequence). CDR3 length: 14 residues. V shed 7 bases and J shed 5 bases, with 17 bases lying between them. The CDR3 DNA follows: TGTGCCAGCACGCTATCCGGGGGAGGAACTGAAGCTTTCTTT. Encoded protein: CASTLSGGGTEAFF.

Of note for this clone: The sample holds other DNA sequences that translate to the same CDR3. The chain carries TRBV5-1 and TRBJ2-7, with D possibly being TRBD1 (6 bases). V gave up 5 bases and J gave up 0 bases, with 12 bases separating them. This CDR3 is built from 14 residues. Per the germline V gene, CDR1 is SGHRS and CDR2 is YFSETQ. Written as DNA, the CDR3 is TGCGCCAGCAGTTTGCAGGGGAACTCCTACGAGCAGTACTTC. Its protein is CASSLQGNSYEQYF. Using reference TRBV5-1 and TRBJ2-7 for the parts outside the CDR3, the full variable domain is KAGVTQTPRYLIKTRGQQVTLSCSPISGHRSVSWYQQTPGQGLQFLFEYFSETQRNKGNFPGRFSGRQFSNSRSEMNVSTLELGDSALYLCASSLQGNSYEQYFGPGTRLTVT.

The rearrangement links TRBV11-3 to TRBJ1-1, with a tentative D call TRBD1 (6 bases). The V end was cut by 0 bases, the J end by 4 bases, with 9 bases between. Germline lookup yields CDR1 SGHNT and CDR2 YENEEA. The CDR3 is 14 residues long. The CDR3 nucleotides read TGTGCCAGCAGCTTAGATAGCAGGGGCACTGAAGCTTTCTTT. This sequence encodes CASSLDSRGTEAFF.

The chain combines TRBV6-6 with TRBJ2-2; D unclear. Germline V gene sequence: CDR1 MNHNY, CDR2 SVGAGI (reference sequence). Trimming left V 5 bases short and J 5 bases short, with 12 bases between. The CDR3 is made up of 14 amino acids. The CDR3, as DNA: TGTGCCAGCAGTAAACTGGTCGTAACCGGGGAGCTGTTTTTT. Residues: CASSKLVVTGELFF.

This chain joins TRBV10-3 and TRBJ1-3; 7 positions match TRBD1. The CDR3 consists of 15 residues. The V gene end was trimmed by 3 bases and the J gene end by 1 base; junction bases not matched to a gene: 3. Germline V gives CDR1 ENHRY, CDR2 SYGVKD. The CDR3 coding sequence is TGTGCCATCAGTGATTGGGACAGATCTGGAAACACCATATATTTT. It translates to CAISDWDRSGNTIYF.

The chain couples TRBV29-1 to TRBJ2-2; D perhaps matches TRBD2 (5 bases). The CDR3 length is 15 residues. Germline values: CDR1 SQVTM, CDR2 ANQGSEA. V was shortened by 4 bases and J by 0 bases, with 12 bases between the two germline ends. The CDR3 region is CSVVRGAANTGELFF. The CDR3, as DNA: TGCAGCGTTGTCCGGGGAGCGGCGAACACCGGGGAGCTGTTTTTT.

This clone was detected only a few times. The chain combines TRBV7-3 with TRBJ2-2; 13 bases map to TRBD2. The germline V gene encodes CDR1 SGHTA and CDR2 FQGTGA. This CDR3 comprises 16 residues. The V and J ends lost 5 bases and 4 bases, in that order; junction bases with no gene match: 4. The CDR3 nucleotides read TGTGCCAGCAGCCGGGGACTAGCGGGGTCCACCGGGGAGCTGTTTTTT. Its translation is CASSRGLAGSTGELFF.

The rearrangement joins TRBV7-2 to TRBJ2-1, with 13 bases matching TRBD2. Germline V gene lookup returns CDR1 SGHTA and CDR2 FQGNSA. This CDR3 has 16 residues. Losses at the gene ends were 5 bases for V and 4 bases for J; bases not matched to a gene: 5. The DNA of the CDR3 is TGTGCCAGCAGCGGAGGGGGACTAGCGGGGTACAATGAGCAGTTCTTC. Protein product: CASSGGGLAGYNEQFF. The full variable domain, its missing parts supplied by reference TRBV7-2 and TRBJ2-1, is GAGVSQSPSNKVTEKGKDVELRCDPISGHTALYWYRQSLGQGLEFLIYFQGNSAPDKSGLPSDRFSAERTGGSVSTLTIQRTQQEDSAVYLCASSGGGLAGYNEQFFGPGTRLTVL.

V and J are TRBV15 and TRBJ1-4; maybe TRBD1 (6 bases). Germline CDR1 is LNHNV and CDR2 is YYDKDF (reference sequence). V lost 0 bases to trimming and J lost 4 bases, with 18 bases between them. The CDR3 extends over 18 amino acids. The CDR3, as DNA: TGTGCCACCAGCAGAGATTGGGGGGGCGGACAGAGTAATGAAAAACTGTTTTTT. Translated, it gives CATSRDWGGGQSNEKLFF.

The chain joins TRBV5-1 to TRBJ2-1; TRBD1 might be the D (5 bases). CDR1 and CDR2 from the germline V gene are SGHRS and YFSETQ. This CDR3 has 13 residues. V was cut by 3 bases and J by 12 bases, with 16 bases left in between. The CDR3: CASSSVDSTRQFF. The CDR3 bases are TGCGCCAGCAGCTCGGTAGACAGTACGAGGCAGTTCTTC.